Each of the 30 T cell receptor beta chains below was sequenced from the same sample in a study of vaccination effects on CD4 cells after COVID-19 (dated by TCRdb to about 2022). The library was produced with the immunoSEQ multiplex PCR assay. Held by TCRdb, this immuneACCESS table contains in-frame sequences only and omits some clones. Under half of the omission traces to an unresolved V gene where checked; the cause of the rest is unknown. This sample has approximately 68,000 clones in its table, and about 78% of those were observed once. Over 9.5% of the sample comes from the top ten. No antigen is known for these receptors. In the ViraFEST assay, PBMC were stimulated with viral peptide pools, and antigen-specific CD4+ T cell clonotypes were then identified by expansion using TCR sequencing. After roughly 11 days of culture, CD4+ T cells were isolated with the EasySep CD4+ T cell isolation kit. The absence of prior SARS-CoV-2 infection in healthy vaccine recipients was confirmed by negative nucleocapsid antibodies before and after vaccination.

The sequences come from CD4+ T cells from PBMCs cultured with SARS-CoV-2 spike peptides, collected before COVID-19 vaccination. This specimen's cell subset or site label, per the study, means: SARS-CoV-2 spike overlapping peptide pool stimulation. The source is a human donor who received a COVID-19 vaccine.

Only one count was recorded for this clone. The V and J genes are TRBV7-2 and TRBJ1-6; D call uncertain. The germline V gene has CDR1 SGHTA and CDR2 FQGNSA. Trimming cost V 1 base and J 6 bases, with 13 bases left between them. The CDR3 spans 16 residues. CDR3 protein: CASSLGIGVTNSPLHF. The DNA of the CDR3 is TGTGCCAGCAGCTTAGGAATCGGAGTTACTAATTCACCCCTCCACTTT.

V usage is TRBV5-1 and J usage is TRBJ2-3; 7 nucleotides line up with TRBD1. The germline CDR1 and CDR2 sequences are SGHRS and YFSETQ. The CDR3 length is 14 residues. J gave up 4 bases and V 4 bases, and 6 bases lay outside the gene matches. CDR3 protein: CASSLTTGADTQYF. The CDR3 nucleotides read TGCGCCAGCAGCCTCACAACAGGGGCAGATACGCAGTATTTT. Combining the CDR3 with reference TRBV5-1 and TRBJ2-3 gives the whole variable domain KAGVTQTPRYLIKTRGQQVTLSCSPISGHRSVSWYQQTPGQGLQFLFEYFSETQRNKGNFPGRFSGRQFSNSRSEMNVSTLELGDSALYLCASSLTTGADTQYFGPGTRLTVL.

V is TRBV9 and J is TRBJ1-2, with D hard to call. There are 14 residues in the CDR3. Trimming removed 6 bases at V and 4 bases at J, with 16 bases between. Germline V lookup: CDR1 SGDLS, CDR2 YYNGEE. The DNA of the CDR3 is TGTGCCAGCACCCCGTCTGAAGGCCTCTATGGCTACACCTTC. This codes for CASTPSEGLYGYTF.

This rearrangement joins TRBV18 to TRBJ2-7; possibly TRBD1 for D (5 bases). This CDR3 has 13 residues. CDR1 KGHSH and CDR2 LQKENI come from the germline V gene. V was cut by 5 bases and J by 4 bases, with 12 bases left in between. This CDR3 reads CASSSGYSYEQYV. The CDR3, as DNA: TGTGCCAGCTCATCAGGGTACAGTTACGAGCAGTACGTC.

The V gene is TRBV7-2, the J gene TRBJ2-3, with unresolved D. This CDR3 spans 14 amino acids. Germline values: CDR1 SGHTA, CDR2 FQGNSA. V shed 5 bases and J shed 2 bases, with 11 bases lying between them. The DNA of the CDR3 is TGTGCCAGCAGCCCCGGACCGTCCACAGATACGCAGTATTTT. Translation gives CASSPGPSTDTQYF. The full variable domain, with the rest looked up from reference TRBV7-2 and TRBJ2-3, is GAGVSQSPSNKVTEKGKDVELRCDPISGHTALYWYRQSLGQGLEFLIYFQGNSAPDKSGLPSDRFSAERTGGSVSTLTIQRTQQEDSAVYLCASSPGPSTDTQYFGPGTRLTVL.

The V gene is TRBV20-1, the J gene TRBJ2-5, with D possibly matching TRBD1 (6 bases). The CDR3 extends over 14 amino acids. The germline gives CDR1 DFQATT, CDR2 SNEGSKA (reference sequence). The V gene lost 3 bases and the J gene lost 5 bases, with 16 bases spanning the gap. The CDR3 DNA sequence: TGCAGTGCTAGTCGGTACAGGGAGATGGAGACCCAGTACTTC. It specifies CSASRYREMETQYF.

This clone was seen a handful of times. The J gene is TRBJ1-6, the V gene TRBV3-1 (or the pseudogene TRBV3-2), with D possibly matching TRBD1 (6 bases). Per germline, CDR1 LGHDT and CDR2 YNNKEL (reference sequence). V lost 3 bases and J lost 14, with 11 bases in between. CDR3 size: 12 residues. DNA of the CDR3: TGTGCCAGCAGCCAGGCGGACAGAGCCCTCCACTTT. Residues: CASSQADRALHF.

This chain's CDR3 is CSVRDRDYNYGYTF. In DNA, the CDR3 is TGCAGCGTACGAGACAGAGACTATAACTATGGCTACACCTTC. This sequence joins TRBV29-1 and TRBJ1-2; D may be TRBD1 (5 bases). V lost 6 bases and J lost 1, with 15 bases in between. Per germline, CDR1 SQVTM and CDR2 ANQGSEA. The CDR3 covers 14 residues.

This chain connects TRBV24-1 to TRBJ2-2; D call uncertain. This CDR3 has 13 residues. The germline gives CDR1 KGHDR, CDR2 SFDVKD. The ends were cut back, 4 bases at V and 6 bases at J, with 8 bases in the middle. CDR3 sequence (DNA): TGTGCCACCAGTGACTCGGGCGCCGGGGAGCTGTTTTTT. Protein sequence: CATSDSGAGELFF.

The rearrangement joins TRBV5-1 to TRBJ2-7, with D possibly matching TRBD1 (6 bases). The CDR3 is made up of 16 amino acids. Trimming removed 2 bases from V and 2 bases from J, with 17 bases in between. Germline CDR1 is SGHRS and CDR2 is YFSETQ. This chain's CDR3 is CASSFYRVKRTYEQYV. CDR3 DNA: TGCGCCAGCAGCTTCTACAGGGTAAAGAGGACCTACGAGCAGTACGTC.

The gene calls are TRBV14 and TRBJ2-1, with D perhaps matching TRBD1 (6 bases). V gave up 4 bases and J gave up 3 bases, with 13 bases separating them. The CDR3 has 15 amino acids. CDR1 and CDR2 (germline): SGHDN, FVKESK. The DNA of the CDR3 is TGTGCCAGCAGCCGGACCGGACAGAACTACAATGAGCAGTTCTTC. It specifies CASSRTGQNYNEQFF.

The J gene is TRBJ2-7, the V gene TRBV6-5; TRBD1 matches at 9 bases. Germline V gene lookup returns CDR1 MNHEY and CDR2 SVGAGI. The CDR3 contains 14 residues. V trimming: 5 bases; J trimming: 7 bases; junction bases outside the gene matches: 9. CDR3 residues: CASSLQGALGEQYV. As DNA, the CDR3 is TGTGCCAGCAGTCTACAGGGGGCTTTGGGGGAGCAGTACGTC.

This clone was recorded once. V gene TRBV5-5 combines with J gene TRBJ1-1, with TRBD1 as a possible D gene (6 bases). Trimming pared 3 bases from V and 1 base from J, leaving 10 bases between. CDR1 SGHKS and CDR2 YYEKEE come from the germline V gene (reference sequence). This CDR3 spans 14 amino acids. CDR3 sequence: CASSWMGQNTEAFF. In DNA form, the CDR3 reads TGTGCCAGCAGCTGGATGGGACAGAACACTGAAGCTTTCTTT.

This clone has just one count. The chain combines TRBV20-1 with TRBJ2-3; 8 nucleotides agree with TRBD2. The CDR3 runs 18 residues. J lost 2 bases, V lost 3 bases, and 16 bases had no gene match. The germline V gene encodes CDR1 DFQATT and CDR2 SNEGSKA (reference sequence). In nucleotides, the CDR3 is TGCAGTGCTAGTGGTTCCGCGGATAGCGGGGCGTCCACAGATACGCAGTATTTT. This codes for CSASGSADSGASTDTQYF.

The genes are TRBV7-2 and TRBJ2-3, with 16 bases identical to TRBD2. The V gene's germline CDR1 is SGHTA and CDR2 FQGNSA. The CDR3 has 18 residues. V lost 2 bases and J lost 2; bases outside the gene matches: 4. The CDR3 is CASSLSGTSGGVTDTQYF. CDR3 nucleotides: TGTGCCAGCAGCTTATCTGGGACTAGCGGGGGGGTCACAGATACGCAGTATTTT.

J is TRBJ2-2 and V is TRBV19; unclear D gene. V lost 8 bases to trimming and J lost 1 base, with 14 bases between them. CDR1 and CDR2 (germline): LNHDA, SQIVND (reference sequence). CDR3 size: 15 residues. The CDR3: CASRRSAGNTGELFF. In nucleotides, the CDR3 is TGTGCCAGTCGCCGATCAGCCGGGAACACCGGGGAGCTGTTTTTT.

The chain carries TRBV7-2 and TRBJ2-3; 12 positions agree with TRBD1. There are 16 residues in the CDR3. Looked up from germline, CDR1 is SGHTA and CDR2 is FQGNSA. The V gene end was trimmed by 1 base and the J gene end by 4 bases; junction bases not matched to a gene: 3. CDR3 in amino acids: CASSLVGTGGPDTQYF. In DNA form, the CDR3 reads TGTGCCAGCAGCTTAGTAGGGACAGGGGGCCCAGATACGCAGTATTTT.

The chain is built from TRBV7-8 and TRBJ2-3; TRBD2 agrees at 7 bases. V lost 5 bases and J lost 4; bases outside the gene matches: 6. Germline loops: CDR1 SGHVS, CDR2 FQNEAQ. The CDR3 sequence is 14 residues long. CDR3 DNA sequence: TGTGCCAGCAGCCCAACCGCGGGAGCAGATACGCAGTATTTT. The encoded protein is CASSPTAGADTQYF.

The chain joins TRBV6-5 to TRBJ1-1; 9 bases align to TRBD1. The J segment lost 1 base and the V segment lost 6 bases, leaving 3 bases of the junction unmatched. CDR1 and CDR2 from the germline V gene are MNHEY and SVGAGI. This CDR3 spans 14 amino acids. Here the CDR3 DNA reads TGTGCCAGCAGGGGGACAGGGCAGAACACTGAAGCTTTCTTT. It is translated as CASRGTGQNTEAFF.

This clone appeared a single time. This chain links TRBV4-1 with TRBJ2-3; D remains ambiguous. Between the trimmed V and J ends, which lost 3 bases and 5 bases, there was a span of 15 bases. The CDR3 consists of 15 residues. Per the germline V gene, CDR1 is MGHRA and CDR2 is YSYEKL. CDR3 sequence: CASSHPVKGLDTQYF. The CDR3 DNA reads TGCGCCAGCAGCCACCCCGTCAAGGGCTTAGATACGCAGTATTTT.

A few counts support this clone. The chain is built from TRBV5-1 and TRBJ2-2; 10 bases agree with TRBD1. The CDR3 sequence is 14 residues long. V shed 10 bases, J shed 2 bases, and the junction held 5 bases outside the gene matches. Germline lookup yields CDR1 SGHRS and CDR2 YFSETQ. The CDR3 DNA follows: TGCGCCGACGGGACAGGGGATAACACCGGGGAGCTGTTTTTT. This codes for CADGTGDNTGELFF.

This rearrangement joins TRBV30 to TRBJ1-1, with D possibly being TRBD1 (6 bases). The CDR3 length is 13 residues. Deletions cut 1 base from V and 7 bases from J, with 13 bases between. Germline-derived CDR1 and CDR2 are GTSNPN and SVGIG (reference sequence). The CDR3 protein is CAWSGWGQGEAFF. In nucleotides, the CDR3 is TGTGCCTGGAGTGGTTGGGGGCAAGGTGAAGCTTTCTTT.

The gene calls are TRBV5-1 and TRBJ1-2, with D maybe TRBD1 (5 bases). Between the trimmed V and J ends, which lost 2 bases and 1 base, there was a span of 15 bases. The germline CDR1 and CDR2 sequences are SGHRS and YFSETQ. This CDR3 has 16 amino acids. CDR3 coding DNA: TGCGCCAGCAGCTTTCAAGGGGCGATGGGTAACTATGGCTACACCTTC. Amino acids: CASSFQGAMGNYGYTF.

The chain links TRBV2 to TRBJ1-2, with 9 positions matching TRBD1. The CDR3 is made up of 13 amino acids. Per the germline V gene, CDR1 is SNHLY and CDR2 is FYNNEI. After removal of 8 bases from V and 1 base from J, the junction contained 2 bases not matched to a gene. The CDR3 sequence is CASRQGVNYGYTF. DNA for the CDR3: TGTGCCAGCCGACAGGGGGTTAACTATGGCTACACCTTC.

The rearrangement joins TRBV6-2 or TRBV6-3 to TRBJ1-6, with TRBD1 as a possible D gene (5 bases). The CDR3 runs 13 residues. The V gene's germline CDR1 is MNHEY and CDR2 SVGEGT. The V end lost 2 bases, the J end lost 10 bases, and 9 bases lay between the germline ends. In nucleotides, the CDR3 is TGTGCCAGCAGTTACCAGGGTTGGTCACCCCTCCACTTT. Translating it yields CASSYQGWSPLHF.

This clone was observed a few times. The gene calls are TRBV28 and TRBJ1-1, with D possibly TRBD1 on 5 matching bases. Looked up from germline, CDR1 is MDHEN and CDR2 is SYDVKM. There are 14 residues in the CDR3. V was clipped by 7 bases and J by 2 bases, with 14 bases between them. The CDR3 loop reads CASTAPGQNTEAFF. The CDR3 region has the DNA TGTGCCAGCACCGCACCTGGACAAAACACTGAAGCTTTCTTT. Full variable domain (outside the CDR3, taken from reference TRBV28 and TRBJ1-1): DVKVTQSSRYLVKRTGEKVFLECVQDMDHENMFWYRQDPGLGLRLIYFSYDVKMKEKGDIPEGYSVSREKKERFSLILESASTNQTSMYLCASTAPGQNTEAFFGQGTRLTVV.

This clone has just a few counts. The rearrangement uses TRBV6-5 and TRBJ1-5; 7 bases match TRBD1. This CDR3 has 15 residues. Germline V gene lookup returns CDR1 MNHEY and CDR2 SVGAGI. V shed 6 bases and J 5 bases; nucleotides not matched to a gene: 10. The CDR3 here is CASRPTGRRDQPQHF. CDR3 coding DNA: TGTGCCAGCAGACCGACAGGGCGCCGGGATCAGCCCCAGCATTTT.

Details on this clone: Sequence at one end of the junction differs from germline and may be a read error. The chain couples TRBV6-6 to TRBJ2-6, with D perhaps matching TRBD2 (6 bases). Per the germline V gene, CDR1 is MNHNY and CDR2 is SVGAGI (reference sequence). This CDR3 is 22 amino acids long. The CDR3: CASSYYVLKGTSSTSGANVLTF. The CDR3 DNA reads as TGTGCCAGCAGCTACTACGTTCTTAAAGGGACTTCCAGTACCTCTGGGGCCAACGTCCTGACTTTC.

Details on this clone: Other DNA variants within this sample encode the same CDR3. The chain uses TRBV28 and TRBJ1-4; no reliable D call. Deletions cut 2 bases from V and 5 bases from J, with 3 bases between. This CDR3 region has 12 residues. CDR1 and CDR2 (germline): MDHEN, SYDVKM. In nucleotides, the CDR3 is TGTGCCAGCAGTTTAAGAAATGAAAAACTGTTTTTT. Translating gives CASSLRNEKLFF. Filled out from reference TRBV28 and TRBJ1-4, the complete variable domain reads DVKVTQSSRYLVKRTGEKVFLECVQDMDHENMFWYRQDPGLGLRLIYFSYDVKMKEKGDIPEGYSVSREKKERFSLILESASTNQTSMYLCASSLRNEKLFFGSGTQLSVL.

This chain uses TRBV7-2 with TRBJ1-5, with D hard to call. Trimming took 1 base from V and 4 from J, leaving 5 bases between them. The CDR3 covers 13 residues. Germline assignment: CDR1 SGHTA and CDR2 FQGNSA. Here the CDR3 DNA reads TGTGCCAGCAGCTTAGATCCGAATCAGCCCCAGCATTTT. It encodes CASSLDPNQPQHF.